These 15 T cell receptor beta chains came from one sample sequenced in a study of OX40 agonist ivuxolimab in advanced cancers. Clones were read by immunoSEQ multiplex PCR, and TCRdb kept only the in-frame ones, dropping some. The table shows 50,000 or so clones, with 70% to 90% occurring only once. Sequenced material: CD4+ or CD8+ T cells sorted from blood, taken in a trial of the OX40 agonist ivuxolimab. The receptors shown here come from an adult with an advanced solid tumor such as melanoma, head and neck, liver or kidney cancer.

The V call is TRBV28, the J call TRBJ2-5; tentative D call: TRBD1 (6 bases). CDR1 and CDR2 (germline): MDHEN, SYDVKM. There are 15 residues in the CDR3. V was shortened by 5 bases and J by 1 base, with 14 bases between the two germline ends. Here the CDR3 reads CASSDGGLGQETQYF. The DNA of the CDR3 is TGTGCCAGCAGTGATGGGGGCTTGGGCCAAGAGACCCAGTACTTC.

The chain couples TRBV28 to TRBJ1-1; tentative D call: TRBD1 (5 bases). The germline V gene has CDR1 MDHEN and CDR2 SYDVKM. V gave up 5 bases and J gave up 1 base, with 20 bases separating them. This CDR3 has 17 residues. The CDR3 region has the DNA TGTGCCAGCAGTCCACAGACATTCAGGGATCGGAACACTGAAGCTTTCTTT. It translates to CASSPQTFRDRNTEAFF.

The chain couples TRBV5-1 to TRBJ2-1; D assignment may be TRBD1 or TRBD2 (5 bases each). This CDR3 is built from 12 residues. The V end was cut by 7 bases, the J end by 7 bases, with 12 bases between. CDR1 and CDR2 from the germline V gene are SGHRS and YFSETQ. CDR3 region: CASRGGGNEQFF. The CDR3 DNA follows: TGCGCCAGCCGGGGTGGGGGTAATGAGCAGTTCTTC.

V usage is TRBV25-1 and J usage is TRBJ1-1, with unresolved D. CDR3 length: 13 residues. Per germline, CDR1 MGHDK and CDR2 SYGVNS. The germline V and J ends were trimmed by 7 bases and 6 bases, with 15 bases remaining between them. This CDR3 is CASTTVVDSEAFF. CDR3 DNA: TGTGCCAGCACCACGGTCGTAGACTCTGAAGCTTTCTTT.

The genes are TRBV10-3 and TRBJ2-3; TRBD1 might be the D (5 bases). The germline V and J ends were trimmed by 3 bases and 1 base, with 11 bases remaining between them. The CDR3 has 15 residues. From germline, CDR1 is ENHRY and CDR2 SYGVKD. The CDR3 protein is CAISEGVEGTDTQYF. Written as DNA, the CDR3 is TGTGCCATCAGTGAAGGGGTGGAAGGCACAGATACGCAGTATTTT.

CDR3 loop: CASSEVLAGSWYQETQYF. For the CDR3, the DNA is TGTGCCAGCAGTGAAGTACTAGCGGGGAGCTGGTACCAAGAGACCCAGTACTTC. The chain combines TRBV2 with TRBJ2-5, with TRBD2 matching 10 bases. Germline CDR1 is SNHLY and CDR2 is FYNNEI. The CDR3 sequence is 18 residues long. V shed 1 base, J shed 0 bases, and the junction held 8 bases outside the gene matches.

The chain couples TRBV6-5 to TRBJ2-6; D assignment may be TRBD1 or TRBD2 (5 bases each). This CDR3 comprises 15 residues. Germline V lookup: CDR1 MNHEY, CDR2 SVGAGI. V lost 6 bases and J 2 bases, leaving 11 bases between the germline ends. This chain's CDR3 is CASRAEGPGANVLTF. The CDR3 DNA is TGTGCCAGCAGAGCCGAGGGGCCTGGGGCCAACGTCCTGACTTTC.

The chain employs TRBV30 and TRBJ2-3; D gene uncertain. Germline loops: CDR1 GTSNPN, CDR2 SVGIG (reference sequence). The germline V and J ends were trimmed by 4 bases and 5 bases, with 22 bases remaining between them. This CDR3 is 16 amino acids long. The CDR3: CAWTVGPLTSGDTQYF. The CDR3 bases are TGTGCCTGGACCGTAGGACCGCTAACCTCCGGAGATACGCAGTATTTT.

The V and J genes are TRBV7-8 and TRBJ1-3, with 8 nucleotides matching TRBD1. Looked up from germline, CDR1 is SGHVS and CDR2 is FQNEAQ. Unmatched junction bases numbered 2, after V lost 4 bases and J lost 3 bases. The CDR3 contains 14 residues. Here the CDR3 DNA reads TGTGCCAGCAGCTACAGGGGGATTGGAAACACCATATATTTT. Protein: CASSYRGIGNTIYF. Full variable domain (missing parts from reference TRBV7-8 and TRBJ1-3): GAGVSQSPRYKVAKRGQDVALRCDPISGHVSLFWYQQALGQGPEFLTYFQNEAQLDKSGLPSDRFFAERPEGSVSTLKIQRTQQEDSAVYLCASSYRGIGNTIYFGEGSWLTVV.

The chain recombines TRBV19 with TRBJ2-1, with 8 bases aligning to TRBD2. V dropped 5 bases and J dropped 7; count of bases not matched to a gene: 13. Germline CDR1 LNHDA, CDR2 SQIVND (reference sequence). CDR3 length: 16 amino acids. The CDR3 sequence is CASSALFGRGDNEQFF. The CDR3 DNA is TGTGCCAGTAGTGCCCTTTTCGGGAGGGGGGATAATGAGCAGTTCTTC.

This clone showed up just once. The V gene is TRBV21-1, the J gene TRBJ2-5; whether TRBD2, the table's D call, matches the DNA was not checked. TRBV21-1 is assigned pseudogene status. This CDR3 has 13 residues. The CDR3 here is CASSRRRPETQYF. The CDR3, as DNA: TGTGCCAGCAGCAGAAGGCGGCCGGAGACCCAGTACTTC.

This clone has only one observation. Written as DNA, the CDR3 is TGTGCCAGTAGTAGGGGACTAGTAGACACCGGGGAGCTGTTTTTT. Protein product: CASSRGLVDTGELFF. The chain joins TRBV19 to TRBJ2-2; 8 bases are a match to TRBD2. This CDR3 has 15 amino acids. V shed 4 bases and J 3 bases; nucleotides not matched to a gene: 4. Germline V gene lookup returns CDR1 LNHDA and CDR2 SQIVND (reference sequence).

The chain couples TRBV7-3 to TRBJ2-2, with D possibly TRBD2 on 6 matching bases. This CDR3 is 16 amino acids long. CDR1 and CDR2 (germline): SGHTA, FQGTGA. Trimming pared 4 bases from V and 2 bases from J, leaving 14 bases between. The CDR3 DNA sequence: TGTGCCAGCAGCTCCCGGGGGACTTTTAACACCGGGGAGCTGTTTTTT. Protein sequence: CASSSRGTFNTGELFF.

V usage is TRBV19 and J usage is TRBJ2-4; 8 bases map to TRBD1. Germline V gene sequence: CDR1 LNHDA, CDR2 SQIVND (reference sequence). V trimming: 7 bases; J trimming: 9 bases; junction bases outside the gene matches: 8. The CDR3 contains 13 residues. The CDR3 here is CASNVQGGGIQYF. For the CDR3, the DNA is TGTGCCAGTAATGTACAGGGGGGCGGCATTCAGTACTTC.

V usage is TRBV5-1 and J usage is TRBJ2-1; D gene uncertain. Germline assignment: CDR1 SGHRS and CDR2 YFSETQ. Trimming stripped 3 bases from V and 1 base from J, with 11 bases between. The CDR3 spans 15 residues. The chain's CDR3 is CASSSIGLSYNEQFF. The CDR3 DNA reads as TGCGCCAGCAGCTCGATAGGGTTATCCTACAATGAGCAGTTCTTC.